This is a list of T cell receptor beta chains from one sample in a study of T cells in Graves' hyperthyroidism and ophthalmopathy. TCRdb recomputed calls from the multiplex PCR reads with MiXCR, one row per CDR3 protein. The sample comprises hundreds of thousands of distinct CDR3 sequences, around 15% of which are singletons, and roughly 10% rests with the top ten. Sequences were obtained from blood. The origin of the receptors is a woman between 18 and 29 years old with Graves' hyperthyroidism. The CDR3 runs from the conserved cysteine through the conserved F or W. The D gene is left open where the match is weak. The listing skips clone size in some rows; elsewhere it reads once, few, many or a size class.

v_call	clone_size	d_call	cdr3_length	j_call	cdr3_aa	cdr3_nt
TRBV4-2	few	-	16	TRBJ2-1	CASSPTTGSSYNEQFF	TGTGCCAGCAGCCCCACCACCGGCAGCTCCTACAATGAGCAGTTCTTC
TRBV5-1	-	TRBD1	14	TRBJ1-4	CASKPGTGNEKLFF	TGCGCCAGCAAACCCGGGACAGGGAATGAAAAACTGTTTTTT
TRBV2	many	TRBD1	13	TRBJ2-7	CASSGDRDYEQYF	TGTGCCAGCAGTGGGGACAGAGATTACGAGCAGTACTTC
TRBV9	-	-	14	TRBJ1-1	CASGEWGHSTEAFF	TGTGCCAGCGGGGAGTGGGGCCATTCCACTGAAGCTTTCTTT
TRBV30	many	TRBD1	13	TRBJ1-1	CAGGTGASTEAFF	TGTGCCGGGGGAACAGGGGCGAGCACTGAAGCTTTCTTT
TRBV9	few	-	14	TRBJ2-5	CASSAEGIQETQYF	TGTGCCAGCAGCGCCGAGGGGATACAAGAGACCCAGTACTTC
TRBV29-1	-	-	12	TRBJ1-1	CSVVRRNTEAFF	TGCAGCGTTGTTCGGCGGAACACTGAAGCTTTCTTT
TRBV7-2	few	-	18	TRBJ1-1	CASSLSTLGRALNTEAFF	TGTGCCAGCAGCTTAAGTACTTTAGGGCGAGCTTTGAACACTGAAGCTTTCTTT
TRBV18	-	-	16	TRBJ1-3	CASSTRLSQAGNTIYF	TGTGCCAGCTCTACCAGATTATCACAGGCTGGAAACACCATATATTTT
TRBV4-1	-	-	16	TRBJ1-1	CASSLGVLQGNTEAFF	TGCGCCAGCAGCCTGGGGGTCCTACAGGGGAACACTGAAGCTTTCTTT
TRBV19	many	TRBD1	14	TRBJ1-2	CASSHGQGAAGYTF	TGTGCCAGTAGTCATGGACAGGGGGCGGCTGGCTACACCTTC
TRBV4-2	-	-	13	TRBJ1-6	CASKTSYNSPLHF	TGTGCCAGCAAGACCTCCTATAATTCACCCCTCCACTTT
TRBV14	few	-	14	TRBJ2-1	CASSQDYGYNEQFF	TGTGCCAGCAGCCAAGATTATGGCTACAATGAGCAGTTCTTC
TRBV6-2/TRBV6-3	-	TRBD1	17	TRBJ1-6	CASSYSRGNRGNSPLHF	TGTGCCAGCAGTTACTCGAGGGGGAACAGGGGTAATTCACCCCTCCACTTT
TRBV28	many	-	15	TRBJ1-5	CASSLPQGESQPQHF	TGTGCCAGCAGTTTACCCCAGGGCGAGAGTCAGCCCCAGCATTTT
TRBV2	-	-	15	TRBJ1-5	CASGVTGVSNQPQHF	TGTGCCAGCGGGGTGACAGGAGTTAGCAATCAGCCCCAGCATTTT
TRBV6-1	-	-	12	TRBJ2-1	CASRPTVNEQFF	TGTGCCAGCAGGCCAACCGTTAATGAGCAGTTCTTC
TRBV6-2/TRBV6-3	many	-	16	TRBJ1-5	CASSRDPQGSNQPQHF	TGTGCCAGCAGCCGAGACCCACAGGGAAGCAATCAGCCCCAGCATTTT
TRBV30	many	TRBD1	12	TRBJ1-1	CAGRTGRTEAFF	TGTGCCGGACGGACAGGGCGAACTGAAGCTTTCTTT